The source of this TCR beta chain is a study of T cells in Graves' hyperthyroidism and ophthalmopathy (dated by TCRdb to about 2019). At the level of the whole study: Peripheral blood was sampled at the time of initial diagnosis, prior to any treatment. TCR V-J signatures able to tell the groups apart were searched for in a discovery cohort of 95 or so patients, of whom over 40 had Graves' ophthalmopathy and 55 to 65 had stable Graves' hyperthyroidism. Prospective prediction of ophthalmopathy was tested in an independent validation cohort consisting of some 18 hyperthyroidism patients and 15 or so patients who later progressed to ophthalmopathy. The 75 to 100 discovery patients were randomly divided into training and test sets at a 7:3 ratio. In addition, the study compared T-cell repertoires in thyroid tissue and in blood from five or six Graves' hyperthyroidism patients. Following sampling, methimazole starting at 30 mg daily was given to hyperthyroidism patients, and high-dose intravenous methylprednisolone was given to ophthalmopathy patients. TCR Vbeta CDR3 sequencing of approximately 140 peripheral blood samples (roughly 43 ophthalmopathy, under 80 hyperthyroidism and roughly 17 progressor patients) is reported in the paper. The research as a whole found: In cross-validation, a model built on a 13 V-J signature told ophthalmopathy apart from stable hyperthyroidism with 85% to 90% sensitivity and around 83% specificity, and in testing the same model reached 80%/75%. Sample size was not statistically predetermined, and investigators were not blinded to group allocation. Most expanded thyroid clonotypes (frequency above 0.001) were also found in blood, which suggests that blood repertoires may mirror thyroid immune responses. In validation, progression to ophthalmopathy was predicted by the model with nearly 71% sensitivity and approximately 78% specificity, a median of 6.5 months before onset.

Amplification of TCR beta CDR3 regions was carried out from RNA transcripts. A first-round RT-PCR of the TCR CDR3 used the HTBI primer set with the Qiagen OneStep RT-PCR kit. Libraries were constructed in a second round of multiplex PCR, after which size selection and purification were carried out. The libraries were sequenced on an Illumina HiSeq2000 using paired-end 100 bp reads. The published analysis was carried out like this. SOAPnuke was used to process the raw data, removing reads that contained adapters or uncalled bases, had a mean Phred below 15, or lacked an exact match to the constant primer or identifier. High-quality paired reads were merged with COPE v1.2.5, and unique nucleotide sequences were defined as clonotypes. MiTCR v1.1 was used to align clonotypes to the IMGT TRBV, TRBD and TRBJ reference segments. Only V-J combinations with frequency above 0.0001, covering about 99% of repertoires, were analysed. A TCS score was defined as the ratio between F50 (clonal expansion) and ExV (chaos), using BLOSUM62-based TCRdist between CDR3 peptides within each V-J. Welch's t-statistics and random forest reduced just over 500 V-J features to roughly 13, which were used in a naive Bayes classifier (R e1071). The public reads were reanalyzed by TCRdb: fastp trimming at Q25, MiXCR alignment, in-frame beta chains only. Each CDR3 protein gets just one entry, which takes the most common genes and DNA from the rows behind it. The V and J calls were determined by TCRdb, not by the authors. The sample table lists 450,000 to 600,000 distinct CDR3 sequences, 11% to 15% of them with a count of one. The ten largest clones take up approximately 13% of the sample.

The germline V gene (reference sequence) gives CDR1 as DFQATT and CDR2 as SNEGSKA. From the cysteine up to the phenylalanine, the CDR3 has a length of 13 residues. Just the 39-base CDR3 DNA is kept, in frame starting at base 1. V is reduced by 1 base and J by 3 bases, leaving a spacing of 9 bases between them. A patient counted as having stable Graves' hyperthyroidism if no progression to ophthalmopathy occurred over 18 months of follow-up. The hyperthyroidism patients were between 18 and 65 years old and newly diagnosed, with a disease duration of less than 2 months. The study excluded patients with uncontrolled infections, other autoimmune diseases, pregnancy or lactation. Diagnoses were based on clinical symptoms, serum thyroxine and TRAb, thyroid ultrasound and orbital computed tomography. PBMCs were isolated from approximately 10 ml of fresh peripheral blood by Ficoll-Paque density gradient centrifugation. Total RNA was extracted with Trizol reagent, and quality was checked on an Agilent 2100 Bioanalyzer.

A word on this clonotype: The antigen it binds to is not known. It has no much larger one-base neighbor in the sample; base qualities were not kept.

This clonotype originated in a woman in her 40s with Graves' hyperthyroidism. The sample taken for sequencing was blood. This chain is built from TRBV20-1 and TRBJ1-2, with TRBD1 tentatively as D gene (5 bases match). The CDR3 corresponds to CSARVGTDYGYTF. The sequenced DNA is TGCAGTGCTAGAGTCGGGACGGACTATGGCTACACCTTC.